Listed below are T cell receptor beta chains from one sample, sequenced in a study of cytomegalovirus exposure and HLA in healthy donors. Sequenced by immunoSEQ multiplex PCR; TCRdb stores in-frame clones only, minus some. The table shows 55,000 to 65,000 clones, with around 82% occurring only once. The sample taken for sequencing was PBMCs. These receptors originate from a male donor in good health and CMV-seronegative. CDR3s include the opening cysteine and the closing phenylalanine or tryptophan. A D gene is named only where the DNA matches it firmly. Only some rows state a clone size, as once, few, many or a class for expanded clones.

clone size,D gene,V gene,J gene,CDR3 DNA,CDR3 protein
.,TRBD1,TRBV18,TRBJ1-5,TGTGCCAGCTCCCGGGGACAGGGGCGAAATACTAATAGCAATCAGCCCCAGCATTTT,CASSRGQGRNTNSNQPQHF
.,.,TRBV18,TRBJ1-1,TGTGCCAGCTCGGGGCCCAGGGACACTGAAGCTTTCTTT,CASSGPRDTEAFF
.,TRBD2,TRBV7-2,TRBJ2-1,TGTGCCAGCAGCTTAGGACTAGCGGGGGCCTGGACGGAGCAGTTCTTC,CASSLGLAGAWTEQFF
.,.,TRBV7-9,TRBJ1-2,TGTGCCAGCAGCTTTGTCGGGTCCTATGGCTACACCTTC,CASSFVGSYGYTF
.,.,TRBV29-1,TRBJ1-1,TGCAGTGCGGGATCCGTTACCAGGGCGGGGGAAGCTTTCTTT,CSAGSVTRAGEAFF
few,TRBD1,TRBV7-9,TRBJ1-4,TGTGCCAGCATCCCGGGACAGTCTCTGGGGCCGAATGAAAAACTGTTTTTT,CASIPGQSLGPNEKLFF
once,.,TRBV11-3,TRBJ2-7,TGTGCCAGCAGCTTAGGGGGCCCGAATTTCGAGCAGTACTTC,CASSLGGPNFEQYF
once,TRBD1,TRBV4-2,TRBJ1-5,TGTGCCAGCAGCCAAGGCGGACAGGGCAATCAGCCCCAGCATTTT,CASSQGGQGNQPQHF
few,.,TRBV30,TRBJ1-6,TGTGCCTGGAGTAAAGGACAAGATAATTCACCCCTCCACTTT,CAWSKGQDNSPLHF
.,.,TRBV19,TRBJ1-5,TGTGCCAGTAGTATAGTGGGAGGGTCGAATAATCAGCCCCAGCATTTT,CASSIVGGSNNQPQHF
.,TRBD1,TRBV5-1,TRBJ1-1,TGCGCCAGCAGTCAGGGGGCTGAGACTGAAGCTTTCTTT,CASSQGAETEAFF
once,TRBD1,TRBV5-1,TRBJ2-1,TGCGCCAGCAGCTACCGACAGGGTGGGTACAATGAGCAGTTCTTC,CASSYRQGGYNEQFF
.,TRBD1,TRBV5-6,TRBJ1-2,TGTGCCAGCAGCTTGGCGCCGGGACAGGGGGCGCGTGGCTACACCTTC,CASSLAPGQGARGYTF
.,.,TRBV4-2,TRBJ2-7,TGTGCCAGCAGCCAAAACGAGGCAGGGGAGGGCGAGCAGTACTTC,CASSQNEAGEGEQYF
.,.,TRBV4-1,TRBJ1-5,TGCGCCAGCAGCCAAGATAGTGACAACAATCAGCCCCAGCATTTT,CASSQDSDNNQPQHF
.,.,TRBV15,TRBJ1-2,TGTGCCACCAGCAGTCGGAGGGTTGGTGGCTACACCTTC,CATSSRRVGGYTF
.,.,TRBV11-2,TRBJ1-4,TGTGCCAGCAGCTTGTCCCCCGAGACTACAACTAATGAAAAACTGTTTTTT,CASSLSPETTTNEKLFF
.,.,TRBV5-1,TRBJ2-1,TGCGCCAGCAGCCCGGGACTGACGTACAATGAGCAGTTCTTC,CASSPGLTYNEQFF
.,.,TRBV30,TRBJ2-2,TGTGCCTTCAATAACGACTCCGCGAACACCGGGGAGCTGTTTTTT,CAFNNDSANTGELFF
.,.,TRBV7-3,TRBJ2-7,TGTGCCAGCAGCTTCTCATCGGGTCCGGCCTACGAGCGGTACTTC,CASSFSSGPAYERYF
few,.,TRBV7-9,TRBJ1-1,TGTGCCAGCACCCCCGGACAGATGAACACTGAAGCTTTCTTT,CASTPGQMNTEAFF
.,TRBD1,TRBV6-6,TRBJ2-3,TGTGCCAGCAGTTACGGACAGGGTGGCTCAGATACGCAGTATTTT,CASSYGQGGSDTQYF
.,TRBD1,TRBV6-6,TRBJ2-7,TGTGCCAGCAGTAAGAGACAGGGGGAGGACGAGCAGTACTTC,CASSKRQGEDEQYF
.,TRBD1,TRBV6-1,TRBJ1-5,TGTGCCAGCAGCCAGACAGGGGTTCAGCCCCAGCATTTT,CASSQTGVQPQHF
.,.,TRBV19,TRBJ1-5,TGTGCCAGTAGTATGGTCGGGAGGCCCCAGCATTTT,CASSMVGRPQHF
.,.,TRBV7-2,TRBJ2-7,TGTGCCAGCAGCTTATCCAGCGGGCAACCGGGGGAGCAGTACTTC,CASSLSSGQPGEQYF
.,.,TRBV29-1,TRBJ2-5,TGCAGCGTTGCGTTGGGCCAGGACGGAGGAGAGACCCAGTACTTC,CSVALGQDGGETQYF
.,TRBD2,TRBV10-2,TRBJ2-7,TGCGCCAGCTGGGGGACTAGCGGGGGGGCTGCAACCTACGAGCAGTACTTC,CASWGTSGGAATYEQYF
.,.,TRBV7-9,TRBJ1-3,TGTGCCAGCAGTCCGTTCAACACCGGAAACACCATATATTTT,CASSPFNTGNTIYF
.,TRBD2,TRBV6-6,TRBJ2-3,TGTGCCAGCAGTTCCCCGGGGACTAGCGTTACAGATACGCAGTATTTT,CASSSPGTSVTDTQYF
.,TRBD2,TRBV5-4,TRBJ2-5,TGTGCCAGCAACCGCGGGGGGGCGGGGCAAGAGACCCAGTACTTC,CASNRGGAGQETQYF
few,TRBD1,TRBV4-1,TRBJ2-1,TGCGCCAGCAGCCGGTTCGGACAGGGGGCGAATGAGCAGTTCTTC,CASSRFGQGANEQFF
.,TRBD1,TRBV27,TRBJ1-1,TGTGCCAGCAGTTTAAACAGGGGTGGCACTGAAGCTTTCTTT,CASSLNRGGTEAFF
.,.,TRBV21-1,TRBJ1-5,TGTGCCAGCTCTGTATGCTGGGGGACAGGGAGGAAGCCCCAGCATTTT,CASSVCWGTGRKPQHF
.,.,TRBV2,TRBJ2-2,TGTGCCAGCAGTGAACTAGGCAGGGACATCACCGGGGAGCTGTTTTTT,CASSELGRDITGELFF
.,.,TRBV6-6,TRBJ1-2,TGTGCCAGCAGTTACTCAGGACCGATAGGGGGTGGCTACACCTTC,CASSYSGPIGGGYTF
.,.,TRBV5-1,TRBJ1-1,TGCGCCAGCAGCTTCGGGGGGACTGAAGCTTTCTTT,CASSFGGTEAFF
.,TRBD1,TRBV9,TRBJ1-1,TGTGCCAGCAGCCCACGGACAGGGTTTGGAAACACTGAAGCTTTCTTT,CASSPRTGFGNTEAFF
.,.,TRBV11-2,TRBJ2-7,TGTGCCAGCAGCTTACCAGGGATCTACGAGCAGTACTTC,CASSLPGIYEQYF
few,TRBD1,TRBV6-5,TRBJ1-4,TGTGCCAGCAGTCTCATACAGGGGGAAAGTGAAAAACTGTTTTTT,CASSLIQGESEKLFF
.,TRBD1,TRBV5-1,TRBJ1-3,TGCGCCAGCAGCTTGGGGACAGGGGGCTCTGGAAACACCATATATTTT,CASSLGTGGSGNTIYF
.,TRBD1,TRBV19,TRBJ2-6,TGTGCCAGTACAAACCGGGACAGGGGGCCAGGGGCCAACGTCCTGACTTTC,CASTNRDRGPGANVLTF
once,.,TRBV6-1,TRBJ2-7,TGTGCCAGCAGTGAAGGGGGCGAGCTCTACGAGCAGTACTTC,CASSEGGELYEQYF